This T cell receptor (beta chain) stems from a study of blood T cell repertoires in COVID-19. TCRdb keeps only in-frame clones here, not all; method: immunoSEQ multiplex PCR. The sample includes over 200,000 clones, 80% to 90% of them seen just once. The CDR3 totals 13 residues. Germline-derived CDR1 and CDR2 are SGHNT and YYREEE (reference sequence). Trimming at V came to 4 bases and at J to 7 bases, leaving 7 bases not matched to a gene. The age range of participants was about 18 to 100 years, with residence in around 22 US areas. The sample taken for sequencing was PBMCs or T cells enriched from blood (not recorded which). J is TRBJ1-2 and V is TRBV5-4; TRBD1 agrees at 7 bases. This TCR came from a woman aged 45-60 years in a cohort exposed to, infected with or recovered from COVID-19 (not recorded which). DNA for the CDR3: TGTGCCAGCAGCCCAACAGGGGACGTTGGCTACACCTTC. This codes for CASSPTGDVGYTF. Variable domain in full (rest from reference TRBV5-4 and TRBJ1-2): ETGVTQSPTHLIKTRGQQVTLRCSSQSGHNTVSWYQQALGQGPQFIFQYYREEENGRGNFPPRFSGLQFPNYSSELNVNALELDDSALYLCASSPTGDVGYTFGSGTRLTVV.